The 16 T cell receptor beta chains below were found in one sample sequenced in a study of T cells in localized non-small cell lung cancer. Sequencing used immunoSEQ multiplex PCR; TCRdb keeps in-frame clones, though not all of them. The table shows 1,500 to 2,000 clones, with 34% occurring only once. Source: lung tumor tissue, taken before any cancer treatment. These receptors were collected from a male donor aged 60 or older with stage III squamous cell lung carcinoma.

The chain recombines TRBV28 with TRBJ1-1; possible D gene TRBD1, 5 bases. Trimming shortened V by 5 bases and J by 5 bases, and 18 bases separated the two germline ends. Germline lookup yields CDR1 MDHEN and CDR2 SYDVKM. The CDR3 spans 15 residues. CDR3 DNA: TGTGCCAGCAGTGTTACGACCCAAGGGGAAACTGAAGCTTTCTTT. Translation: CASSVTTQGETEAFF.

This clone has more than one count but fewer than ten. V usage is TRBV9 and J usage is TRBJ2-1; D is unresolved. Germline V gives CDR1 SGDLS, CDR2 YYNGEE. There are 15 residues in the CDR3. V was shortened by 0 bases and J by 3 bases, with 10 bases between the two germline ends. CDR3 amino acids: CASSVEAPDYNEQFF. DNA for the CDR3: TGTGCCAGCAGCGTAGAAGCGCCAGACTACAATGAGCAGTTCTTC.

This clone was seen a handful of times. The rearrangement joins TRBV21-1 to TRBJ1-5; TRBD1 is the table's D call and was not checked against the DNA. TRBV21-1 is termed a pseudogene. CDR3 length: 18 residues. The CDR3 sequence: CASSGPGQGSYSNQPQHF. The DNA for the CDR3 is TGTGCCAGCAGTGGCCCGGGACAGGGTTCATATAGCAATCAGCCCCAGCATTTT.

This clone was picked up a small number of times. V is TRBV11-3 and J is TRBJ1-6; maybe TRBD1 (5 bases). V lost 5 bases, J lost 9 bases, and 14 bases lay in between. The germline V gene has CDR1 SGHNT and CDR2 YENEEA. This CDR3 has 14 amino acids. DNA for the CDR3: TGTGCCAGCAGCCCTGGGGGAACTAGTTCACCCCTCCACTTT. Its protein is CASSPGGTSSPLHF.

The chain recombines TRBV14 with TRBJ1-6; D is ambiguous. CDR1 and CDR2 from the germline V gene are SGHDN and FVKESK. The V end lost 5 bases, the J end lost 7 bases, and 9 bases lay between the germline ends. The CDR3 is 13 amino acids. Here the CDR3 DNA reads TGTGCCAGCAGCTTACTCAGGAATTCACCCCTCCACTTT. Translation: CASSLLRNSPLHF.

This chain uses TRBV9 with TRBJ1-2, with D possibly being TRBD1 (5 bases). The CDR3 is 16 residues long. Trimming took 6 bases from V and 4 from J, leaving 22 bases between them. Germline V gene lookup returns CDR1 SGDLS and CDR2 YYNGEE. In DNA form, the CDR3 reads TGTGCCAGCAAGCCGGGACGTCAATTGGGTATCTATGGCTACACCTTC. Its protein product is CASKPGRQLGIYGYTF.

The chain carries TRBV7-1 and TRBJ2-6, with D uncertain. TRBV7-1 is placed among ORFs of uncertain function. The CDR3 is 18 amino acids. V shed 4 bases and J shed 5 bases, with 21 bases lying between them. CDR3 amino acids: CASSWLTSSQSRANVLTF. The CDR3 DNA sequence: TGTGCCAGCAGCTGGTTGACCAGCTCACAAAGTCGGGCCAACGTCCTGACTTTC.

This clone has a handful of counts. The chain recombines TRBV9 with TRBJ2-3, with 8 bases fitting TRBD2. Germline trimming cut 4 bases from V and 4 bases from J; bases unmatched to any gene: 8. CDR3 size: 15 residues. The germline CDR1 and CDR2 sequences are SGDLS and YYNGEE. CDR3 sequence (DNA): TGTGCCAGCAGCCCCGCGGGGGGTGGCGCAGATACGCAGTATTTT. Its translation is CASSPAGGGADTQYF.

By its share, this clone is large. V gene TRBV11-3 combines with J gene TRBJ1-5; 8 bases fit TRBD1. CDR3 length: 15 residues. J lost 2 bases, V lost 4 bases, and 4 bases had no gene match. CDR1 is SGHNT and CDR2 is YENEEA in the germline V gene. CDR3 protein: CASSSTGAGNQPQHF. The CDR3 region has the DNA TGTGCCAGCAGCTCGACAGGGGCGGGCAATCAGCCCCAGCATTTT.

The CDR3 DNA sequence: TGTGCCAGCTCATCCCAATACGATTACTACGAGCAGTACTTC. Encoded protein: CASSSQYDYYEQYF. J is TRBJ2-7 and V is TRBV18; no reliable D call. Germline loops: CDR1 KGHSH, CDR2 LQKENI. The CDR3 loop spans 14 amino acids. Trimming stripped 5 bases from V and 3 bases from J, with 14 bases between.

The chain has TRBV9 and TRBJ2-1, with D possibly TRBD2 on 6 matching bases. The V end was cut by 2 bases, the J end by 0 bases, with 9 bases between. The CDR3 has 15 amino acids. Germline V CDR1 and CDR2: SGDLS, YYNGEE. The CDR3 DNA is TGTGCCAGCAGCGTGCGGGGAAGCTCCTACAATGAGCAGTTCTTC. Its protein is CASSVRGSSYNEQFF.

This clone turned up a few times. The CDR3 region is CASRRRGYGYTF. The CDR3 bases are TGTGCCAGCAGGCGTCGCGGCTATGGCTACACCTTC. The rearrangement uses TRBV6-8 and TRBJ1-2; no firm D call. The germline V gene encodes CDR1 MNHGY and CDR2 SAAAGT. This CDR3 comprises 12 residues. The V end lost 6 bases, the J end lost 4 bases, and 9 bases lay between the germline ends.

The chain uses TRBV18 and TRBJ1-6; D perhaps matches TRBD1 (5 bases). The V and J ends lost 4 bases and 15 bases respectively, with 19 bases between them. This CDR3 region has 14 residues. Germline V CDR1 and CDR2: KGHSH, LQKENI. The chain's CDR3 is CASSLAIETEDLHF. CDR3 DNA: TGTGCCAGCTCACTAGCTATTGAGACAGAGGACCTCCACTTT.

This clone was picked up a small number of times. This chain links TRBV11-3 with TRBJ1-1, with a weak D call TRBD1 (5 bases). The V end lost 0 bases, the J end lost 5 bases, and 13 bases lay between the germline ends. This CDR3 has 15 amino acids. Germline loops: CDR1 SGHNT, CDR2 YENEEA. The CDR3 DNA is TGTGCCAGCAGCTTAGACCTAGGGGTTTGGACTGAAGCTTTCTTT. Amino acid sequence: CASSLDLGVWTEAFF.

This clone occurred a few times. The rearrangement links TRBV6-8 to TRBJ2-4; TRBD2 is a possible D gene (5 bases). Germline V gene lookup returns CDR1 MNHGY and CDR2 SAAAGT. Trimming cost V 4 bases and J 2 bases, with 9 bases left between them. The CDR3 extends over 14 amino acids. CDR3 region: CASSSGLSKNIQYF. The DNA of the CDR3 is TGTGCCAGCAGTTCCGGACTCTCCAAAAACATTCAGTACTTC.

The chain recombines TRBV6-8 with TRBJ1-1; no firm D call. The CDR3 is 17 residues long. V lost 5 bases to trimming and J lost 1 base, with 20 bases between them. Germline V gene sequence: CDR1 MNHGY, CDR2 SAAAGT. The CDR3 DNA follows: TGTGCCAGCAGTGACAAAAGTTGGGAAAGAGGGAACACTGAAGCTTTCTTT. This translates into CASSDKSWERGNTEAFF.